The present entry profiles one TCR beta chain with its context. The antigen remains unidentified. The entry originates in a study of lymphopenia after photon versus proton radiotherapy. Study results and limitations: Proton therapy kept repertoires fairly stable, unlike photons, which gained effector/memory cells.

V was trimmed by 1 base and J by 0 bases, leaving 9 bases between them. The germline gives CDR1 MNHNS, CDR2 SASEGT. This CDR3 region has 15 residues. Sequencing used immunoSEQ multiplex PCR; TCRdb keeps in-frame clones, though not all of them. The sample has approximately 62,000 clones, around 85% seen once. This clonotype originated in a man aged 55 to 70 with pancreatic cancer. The chain recombines TRBV6-1 with TRBJ1-1; D gene unclear. The sequencing used peripheral blood, collected from a patient treated with proton-based radiotherapy. CDR3 coding DNA: TGTGCCAGCAGTGAAGGTAGGAACATGAACACTGAAGCTTTCTTT. Amino acid sequence: CASSEGRNMNTEAFF.